This entry lists 8 T cell receptor beta chains sequenced from one sample in a study of T-cell reconstitution after alpha-beta-depleted transplantation in children. Preparation of the TCRbeta library was carried out with unique molecular identifiers. Each CDR3 protein is one row after TCRdb ran MiXCR on the PCR reads. The table lists more than 200,000 distinct CDR3 sequences, 9.7% of them singletons. Material: PBMCs from the stem cell graft donor, obtained from the stem cell graft. These receptors came from a human donor who donated a stem cell graft to a child with SCID.

This clonotype has just a few counts. This chain joins TRBV28 and TRBJ2-7, with TRBD1 identical over 8 bases. From germline, CDR1 is MDHEN and CDR2 SYDVKM. V shed 5 bases and J 7 bases; nucleotides not matched to a gene: 10. This CDR3 region has 14 residues. For the CDR3, the DNA is TGTGCCAGCAGTCACGGACAGGGATGGGGAGAGCAGTACTTC. Amino acid sequence: CASSHGQGWGEQYF.

This clonotype has at least ten counts. This chain uses TRBV5-4 with TRBJ1-5, with TRBD1 as a possible D gene (6 bases). Trimming took 2 bases from V and 1 from J, leaving 28 bases between them. Germline V gives CDR1 SGHNT, CDR2 YYREEE (reference sequence). The CDR3 has 21 amino acids. The CDR3 nucleotides are TGTGCCAGCAGCTTCGGGGTTGAACAGGGAGAGTCTATACGCAGCAATCAGCCCCAGCATTTT. It is translated as CASSFGVEQGESIRSNQPQHF.

The J gene is TRBJ2-1, the V gene TRBV7-2; 10 bases align to TRBD2. CDR1 SGHTA and CDR2 FQGNSA come from the germline V gene. The CDR3 consists of 15 residues. Trimming at V came to 10 bases and at J to 7 bases, leaving 13 bases not matched to a gene. CDR3 residues: CATPPQRGGRNEQFF. Here the CDR3 DNA reads TGTGCCACTCCCCCCCAGCGGGGGGGAAGGAATGAGCAGTTCTTC.

This clonotype occurred a few times. The rearrangement links TRBV3-1 to TRBJ1-4; D might be TRBD1 (6 bases). Deletions cut 1 base from V and 11 bases from J, with 14 bases between. Germline V lookup: CDR1 LGHDT, CDR2 YNNKEL (reference sequence). This CDR3 is 14 amino acids long. This CDR3 is CASSQGGAVEKLFF. In DNA, the CDR3 is TGTGCCAGCAGCCAAGGGGGGGCTGTAGAGAAACTGTTTTTT.

This clonotype was seen repeatedly, ten times or more. This chain joins TRBV7-9 and TRBJ1-4; D perhaps matches TRBD1 (5 bases). Germline lookup yields CDR1 SEHNR and CDR2 FQNEAQ (reference sequence). The CDR3 runs 14 residues. V lost 4 bases and J lost 8, with 14 bases in between. The CDR3 sequence is CASSSFGAWEKLFF. The CDR3 DNA reads as TGTGCCAGCAGCTCCTTTGGGGCGTGGGAAAAACTGTTTTTT.

This clonotype was counted only a few times. The chain carries TRBV7-9 and TRBJ2-4; D is undetermined. The CDR3 runs 16 residues. In germline, CDR1 is SEHNR, CDR2 FQNEAQ (reference sequence). V lost 2 bases to trimming and J lost 1 base, with 12 bases between them. The chain's CDR3 is CASSLFLSGAKNIQYF. As DNA, the CDR3 is TGTGCCAGCAGCTTATTCCTCAGTGGGGCCAAAAACATTCAGTACTTC.

The chain combines TRBV5-1 with TRBJ2-5; 8 bases agree with TRBD1. V shed 7 bases and J 4 bases; nucleotides not matched to a gene: 6. The CDR3 contains 13 residues. The germline V gene has CDR1 SGHRS and CDR2 YFSETQ. CDR3 sequence reads: CASEGDRGETQYF. As DNA, the CDR3 is TGCGCCAGCGAAGGTGACAGGGGAGAGACCCAGTACTTC.

This clonotype was seen repeatedly, ten times or more. The rearrangement links TRBV20-1 to TRBJ2-1; 7 nucleotides line up with TRBD2. This CDR3 spans 16 amino acids. The junction had 9 bases not matched to a gene; V was cut back by 4 bases and J by 0 bases. Germline assignment: CDR1 DFQATT and CDR2 SNEGSKA (reference sequence). The CDR3 is CSATHTAGSSYNEQFF. CDR3 in DNA: TGCAGTGCTACCCACACAGCGGGAAGCTCCTACAATGAGCAGTTCTTC.